This entry lists 26 T cell receptor beta chains sequenced from one sample in a study of CD8 T cells in Susac syndrome. When the RNA was reverse transcribed, random hexamers were used with an input of roughly 0.5 to 1 ug. A single record per CDR3 protein comes from TCRdb applying MiXCR to the immunoSEQ multiplex PCR reads. The table shows about 190,000 distinct CDR3 sequences, with 95% occurring only once. Material for sequencing was CD8+ T cells from PBMCs. The source is a human donor with Susac syndrome.

The genes are TRBV4-2 and TRBJ2-4, with 12 bases that match TRBD2. With 1 base clipped from V and 2 bases from J, the junction kept 9 bases outside the gene matches. CDR1 is LGHNA and CDR2 is YNFKEQ in the germline V gene. CDR3 length: 19 residues. The CDR3 DNA reads TGTGCCAGCAGCCAAGCCCCTAGCGGGGGGGCGTTTTCCAAAAACATTCAGTACTTC. Translation gives CASSQAPSGGAFSKNIQYF.

The table lists this clonotype with a count of one. The chain recombines TRBV5-1 with TRBJ2-1, with D hard to call. The CDR3 runs 14 residues. In germline, CDR1 is SGHRS, CDR2 YFSETQ. The V gene lost 2 bases and the J gene lost 9 bases, with 15 bases spanning the gap. CDR3 protein: CASSFPDPQSEQFF. CDR3 sequence (DNA): TGCGCCAGCAGCTTCCCAGATCCCCAAAGTGAGCAGTTCTTC.

The genes are TRBV27 and TRBJ2-7, with D perhaps being TRBD1 or TRBD2 (6 bases each). The germline V gene has CDR1 MNHEY and CDR2 SMNVEV (reference sequence). Trimming removed 1 base at V and 4 bases at J, with 23 bases between. The length of the CDR3 is 18 residues. Here the CDR3 reads CASSLFPPEGGNRYEQYF. In nucleotides, the CDR3 is TGTGCCAGCAGTTTATTCCCCCCTGAGGGGGGCAATCGTTACGAGCAGTACTTC.

This chain uses TRBV29-1 with TRBJ2-7; D may be TRBD1 (8 bases). The V gene's germline CDR1 is SQVTM and CDR2 ANQGSEA. V was shortened by 3 bases and J by 5 bases, with 20 bases between the two germline ends. This CDR3 is 15 amino acids long. CDR3: CSVDRGAGGFHEQYF. CDR3 bases: TGCAGCGTTGACCGGGGGGCAGGGGGCTTTCACGAGCAGTACTTC.

The chain uses TRBV7-6 and TRBJ2-5; the match to TRBD2 covers 12 bases. Germline lookup yields CDR1 SGHVS and CDR2 FNYEAQ. This CDR3 spans 15 amino acids. V was pared by 8 bases and J by 1 base, with 5 bases of the junction left unmatched. In nucleotides, the CDR3 is TGTGCCAGCGGGAGACTAGCGGGGGCCCAAGAGACCCAGTACTTC. Its translation is CASGRLAGAQETQYF.

The rearrangement uses TRBV18 and TRBJ2-1; 10 bases line up with TRBD2. V shed 1 base and J 9 bases; nucleotides not matched to a gene: 6. CDR1 is KGHSH, CDR2 LQKENI, per germline. The CDR3 covers 15 residues. The CDR3 DNA reads as TGTGCCAGCTCACCACAGGCTAGCGGGAGCCCTGAGCAGTTCTTC. Translated: CASSPQASGSPEQFF.

This sequence joins TRBV28 and TRBJ2-7; no definite D call. The CDR3 spans 14 residues. From germline, CDR1 is MDHEN and CDR2 SYDVKM. V was cut by 8 bases and J by 6 bases, with 20 bases left in between. The chain's CDR3 is CASEVGQFRSEQYF. Written as DNA, the CDR3 is TGTGCCAGCGAAGTGGGCCAATTTAGGTCCGAGCAGTACTTC.

The rearrangement uses TRBV9 and TRBJ2-1, with TRBD2 matching over 10 bases. The V and J ends lost 4 bases and 7 bases, in that order; junction bases with no gene match: 8. The length of the CDR3 is 15 residues. Germline V gene sequence: CDR1 SGDLS, CDR2 YYNGEE. The CDR3 DNA sequence: TGTGCCAGCAGCTCAAGCGGGGGGGCTTATAATGAGCAGTTCTTC. This codes for CASSSSGGAYNEQFF.

The chain employs TRBV4-1 and TRBJ1-1, with D unresolved. Deletions cut 1 base from V and 5 bases from J, with 5 bases between. Per germline, CDR1 MGHRA and CDR2 YSYEKL. This CDR3 comprises 12 residues. This CDR3 is CASSQGTTEAFF. The CDR3 DNA reads as TGCGCCAGCAGCCAAGGCACAACTGAAGCTTTCTTT.

The chain is built from TRBV7-8 and TRBJ2-2; D gene unclear. V shed 6 bases and J shed 5 bases, with 19 bases lying between them. Germline assignment: CDR1 SGHVS and CDR2 FQNEAQ. This CDR3 region has 16 residues. CDR3 sequence: CASRPPGPYSTGELFF. Here the CDR3 DNA reads TGTGCCAGCAGGCCCCCCGGGCCATATAGTACCGGGGAGCTGTTTTTT.

The V gene is TRBV11-2, the J gene TRBJ2-5; 11 bases map to TRBD2. The CDR3 has 15 residues. Germline CDR1 is SGHAT and CDR2 is FQNNGV. Trimming cost V 4 bases and J 1 base; bases outside gene matches: 2. Here the CDR3 reads CASSSGLAVQETQYF. CDR3 coding DNA: TGTGCCAGCAGCTCGGGACTAGCGGTCCAAGAGACCCAGTACTTC.

This clonotype was recorded only once. This chain connects TRBV27 to TRBJ2-7; D gene unclear. The V and J ends lost 4 bases and 2 bases respectively, with 18 bases between them. The CDR3 sequence is 16 residues long. Per germline, CDR1 MNHEY and CDR2 SMNVEV (reference sequence). CDR3 coding DNA: TGTGCCAGCAGTTCCCGAAGGGCCAACCTTCCCTACGAGCAGTACTTC. Protein product: CASSSRRANLPYEQYF.

The rearrangement joins TRBV23-1 to TRBJ2-1; D is unclear. TRBV23-1 is classed as an ORF, of uncertain function. The CDR3 sequence is 13 residues long. V lost 2 bases and J 5 bases, leaving 7 bases between the germline ends. Written as DNA, the CDR3 is TGCGCCAGCAGTCAAAGAGTTCACAATGAGCAGTTCTTC. Encoded protein: CASSQRVHNEQFF.

On this clonotype: At one boundary the junction diverges from the germline segment, which might be a read error. The rearrangement joins TRBV4-2 to TRBJ2-7, with no clear D. Germline CDR1 reads LGHNA; CDR2 reads YNFKEQ. This CDR3 has 15 amino acids. The CDR3 DNA sequence: TGTGCCAGCAGCCAAGATAGCACGGGTACCTACGAGCAGTACTTT. Translating it yields CASSQDSTGTYEQYF.

The rearrangement uses TRBV2 and TRBJ1-1; 10 bases align to TRBD1. This CDR3 is built from 13 residues. V gave up 9 bases and J gave up 0 bases; unmatched junction bases: 1. Germline V gene data show CDR1 as SNHLY and CDR2 as FYNNEI. CDR3 loop: CASDRGLNTEAFF. In DNA form, the CDR3 reads TGTGCCAGTGACAGGGGGCTGAACACTGAAGCTTTCTTT.

V is TRBV25-1 and J is TRBJ2-1; D remains ambiguous. From germline, CDR1 is MGHDK and CDR2 SYGVNS. The CDR3 is 16 amino acids. V was trimmed by 1 base and J by 0 bases, leaving 10 bases between them. The DNA of the CDR3 is TGTGCCAGCAGTGAATTTAATAACAGCTCCTACAATGAGCAGTTCTTC. Translation gives CASSEFNNSSYNEQFF.

The V gene is TRBV9, the J gene TRBJ2-2; possibly TRBD1 for D (5 bases). Deletions cut 3 bases from V and 7 bases from J, with 13 bases between. Germline lookup yields CDR1 SGDLS and CDR2 YYNGEE. This CDR3 is built from 14 residues. The CDR3 bases are TGTGCCAGCAGCGCAGGGAAATGGATCGGGGAGCTGTTTTTT. Its protein is CASSAGKWIGELFF.

This rearrangement joins TRBV7-8 to TRBJ2-2; D gene uncertain. This CDR3 spans 11 amino acids. Germline lookup yields CDR1 SGHVS and CDR2 FQNEAQ. V dropped 9 bases and J dropped 2 bases, with 4 bases sitting between them. The CDR3 region is CASKNTGELFF. DNA for the CDR3: TGTGCCAGTAAAAACACCGGGGAGCTGTTTTTT. The entire variable domain, with the rest obtained from reference TRBV7-8 and TRBJ2-2, is as follows: GAGVSQSPRYKVAKRGQDVALRCDPISGHVSLFWYQQALGQGPEFLTYFQNEAQLDKSGLPSDRFFAERPEGSVSTLKIQRTQQEDSAVYLCASKNTGELFFGEGSRLTVL.

The chain employs TRBV12-3 or TRBV12-4 and TRBJ2-7; D ambiguous. Trimming cost V 3 bases and J 4 bases, with 13 bases left between them. The CDR3 contains 14 residues. This CDR3 is CASSFNVGVYEQYF. The DNA of the CDR3 is TGTGCCAGCAGTTTCAACGTCGGAGTTTACGAGCAGTACTTC.

The chain links TRBV6-5 to TRBJ1-2; possibly TRBD1 for D (5 bases). Germline loops: CDR1 MNHEY, CDR2 SVGAGI. The CDR3 extends over 10 amino acids. Trimming removed 8 bases at V and 11 bases at J, with 12 bases between. CDR3 sequence (DNA): TGTGCCAGCTCCAGAGAGGGGTACACCTTC. Its translation is CASSREGYTF.

The genes are TRBV28 and TRBJ2-5; either TRBD1 or TRBD2 may fit D (5 bases each). Germline V lookup: CDR1 MDHEN, CDR2 SYDVKM. This CDR3 is built from 11 residues. Deletions cut 7 bases from V and 7 bases from J, with 10 bases between. For the CDR3, the DNA is TGTGCCAGCACTGGGACCGTGACCCAGTACTTC. Protein sequence: CASTGTVTQYF.

This clonotype was observed a single time. J is TRBJ2-6 and V is TRBV2; D gene uncertain. The CDR3 covers 16 residues. V lost 8 bases, J lost 0 bases, and 14 bases lay in between. Per the germline V gene, CDR1 is SNHLY and CDR2 is FYNNEI. CDR3 region: CASHGYRSSGANVLTF. The CDR3, as DNA: TGTGCCAGCCACGGCTACCGAAGCTCTGGGGCCAACGTCCTGACTTTC.

V usage is TRBV7-9 and J usage is TRBJ2-5; 10 bases are a match to TRBD1. V dropped 4 bases and J dropped 5; count of bases not matched to a gene: 1. The CDR3 contains 13 residues. Germline V gene lookup returns CDR1 SEHNR and CDR2 FQNEAQ (reference sequence). CDR3 coding DNA: TGTGCCAGCAGCTCGGACAGGGGGGAGACCCAGTACTTC. Encoded protein: CASSSDRGETQYF.

This clonotype has only one observation. The genes are TRBV2 and TRBJ2-7, with D tentatively TRBD1 or TRBD2 (5 bases each). Trimming removed 10 bases from V and 3 bases from J, with 16 bases in between. The CDR3 is 13 residues long. The V gene's germline CDR1 is SNHLY and CDR2 FYNNEI. CDR3 sequence: CANAGTKDYEQYF. CDR3 nucleotides: TGTGCCAACGCCGGGACCAAAGACTACGAGCAGTACTTC.

The DNA for the CDR3 is TGCAGTGCTAGAGATAAGAATGTATGGGAAGTAACTGAAGCTTTCTTT. Translating it yields CSARDKNVWEVTEAFF. This chain connects TRBV20-1 to TRBJ1-1; D unresolved. The CDR3 is 16 residues long. Germline lookup yields CDR1 DFQATT and CDR2 SNEGSKA (reference sequence). Trimming removed 0 bases at V and 5 bases at J, with 19 bases between.

The rearrangement links TRBV12-3 or TRBV12-4 to TRBJ1-4, with 11 bases aligning to TRBD1. V gave up 2 bases and J gave up 8 bases; unmatched junction bases: 10. This CDR3 has 17 amino acids. DNA for the CDR3: TGTGCCAGCAGTTTACTCCTCAACGGGGACAGGGGGGAAAAACTGTTTTTT. Translation: CASSLLLNGDRGEKLFF.